Here is one T cell receptor (beta chain) with its context. Its antigen is not known. Whereas donors were nominally healthy upon sampling, unrecorded immune exposures were probable. Looked up from germline, CDR1 is MGHDK and CDR2 is SYGVNS. With 4 bases removed from V and 1 base from J, the gap between germline ends came to 14 bases. The CDR3 consists of 15 residues. PCR amplification relied on 60 Vbeta primers (plus 13 Jbeta primers). Profiled with immunoSEQ multiplex PCR; TCRdb holds only in-frame clones, not every one. The sample lists under 100,000 clones, around 70% occurring once. The data were obtained in a study of cytomegalovirus exposure and HLA in healthy donors. Study in general: Membership in the Caucasian-associated ancestry cluster was found for 81% of approximately 400 genotyped donors. Overall study findings and caveats: According to the study, about 180 TCR beta chains were cytomegalovirus-associated. Sequence variants that were highly shared formed a cluster that was likely a sequencing artifact.

The V call is TRBV25-1, the J call TRBJ2-7; a possible D gene is TRBD1 (6 bases). This clonotype originated in a woman in her forties or fifties in good health and CMV-seropositive. Sequencing input: PBMCs. The CDR3 DNA is TGTGCCAGCAGTGGCAGGGGAGTCCTATCCTACGAGCAGTACTTC. Its translation is CASSGRGVLSYEQYF.